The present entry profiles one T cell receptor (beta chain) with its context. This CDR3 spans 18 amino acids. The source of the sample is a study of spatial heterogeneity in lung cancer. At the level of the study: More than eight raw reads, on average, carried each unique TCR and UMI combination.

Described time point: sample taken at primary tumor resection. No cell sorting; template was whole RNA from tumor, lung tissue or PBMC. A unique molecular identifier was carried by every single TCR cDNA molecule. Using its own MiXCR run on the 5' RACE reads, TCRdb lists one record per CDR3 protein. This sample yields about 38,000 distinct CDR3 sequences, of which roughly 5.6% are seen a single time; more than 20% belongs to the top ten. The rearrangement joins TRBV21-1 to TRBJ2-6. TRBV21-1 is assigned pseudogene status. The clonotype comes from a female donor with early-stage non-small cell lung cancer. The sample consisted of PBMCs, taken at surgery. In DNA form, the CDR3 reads TGTGCCAGCAGCAAATACAGTGTACAGATCTCTGGGGCCAACGTCCTGACTTTC. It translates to CASSKYSVQISGANVLTF.